One sample yielded the 21 T cell receptor beta chains listed below, sequenced in a study of OX40 agonist ivuxolimab in advanced cancers. Library creation used the immunoSEQ multiplex PCR assay. Here the immuneACCESS table is served through TCRdb, limited to in-frame sequences with V and J called. Missing clones are a known gap in these copies; in checked studies unresolved V genes cover under half, and the rest lacks a known reason. The table for this sample lists about 26,000 clones; around nine tenths of them were counted only once. The ten largest clonotypes hold about 20% of the sample. The material sequenced was CD4+ or CD8+ T cells sorted from blood, taken in a trial of the OX40 agonist ivuxolimab. The receptors stem from an adult with an advanced solid tumor such as melanoma, head and neck, liver or kidney cancer.

This chain connects TRBV10-3 to TRBJ2-2; no firm D call. The CDR3 length is 14 residues. The germline V gene encodes CDR1 ENHRY and CDR2 SYGVKD. Between the trimmed V and J ends, which lost 0 bases and 6 bases, there was a span of 8 bases. This CDR3 is CAISESVEAGELFF. The CDR3 nucleotides read TGTGCCATCAGTGAGTCTGTCGAAGCCGGGGAGCTGTTTTTT.

The chain recombines TRBV27 with TRBJ1-1; possible D gene TRBD1, 5 bases. CDR1 and CDR2 from the germline V gene are MNHEY and SMNVEV (reference sequence). The CDR3 is 14 residues long. Trimming pared 1 base from V and 5 bases from J, leaving 11 bases between. The CDR3 region is CASSLYPGSTEAFF. For the CDR3, the DNA is TGTGCCAGCAGTTTATACCCAGGGAGTACTGAAGCTTTCTTT.

The V and J genes are TRBV7-9 and TRBJ2-2; 8 positions agree with TRBD2. Germline CDR1 is SEHNR and CDR2 is FQNEAQ (reference sequence). The CDR3 contains 16 residues. V lost 5 bases to trimming and J lost 0 bases; unmatched junction nucleotides: 5. The CDR3, as DNA: TGTGCCAGCAGCCCGACGACTAGCGCGAACACCGGGGAGCTGTTTTTT. Translation: CASSPTTSANTGELFF.

J is TRBJ2-7 and V is TRBV6-1; D remains unclear. Germline V CDR1 and CDR2: MNHNS, SASEGT. This CDR3 is built from 13 residues. Trimming left V 3 bases short and J 4 bases short, with 10 bases between. CDR3 sequence (DNA): TGTGCCAGCAGTGACTCGCTCAGGTACGAGCAGTACTTC. Protein: CASSDSLRYEQYF.

This chain links TRBV7-3 with TRBJ2-1; D not resolved. The germline CDR1 and CDR2 sequences are SGHTA and FQGTGA. V was cut by 1 base and J by 4 bases, with 14 bases left in between. The CDR3 is 16 amino acids. The CDR3 DNA follows: TGTGCCAGCAGCTTAATCGGCCCTGAACCTTACAATGAGCAGTTCTTC. The encoded protein is CASSLIGPEPYNEQFF.

The chain employs TRBV4-2 and TRBJ1-5; unclear D gene. CDR3 length equals 14 residues. Germline V gives CDR1 LGHNA, CDR2 YNFKEQ. The V gene lost 5 bases and the J gene lost 7 bases, with 15 bases spanning the gap. The CDR3 region is CASSLSAGNQPQHF. CDR3 coding DNA: TGTGCCAGCAGCTTATCGGCTGGGAACCAGCCCCAGCATTTT.

The chain uses TRBV6-4 and TRBJ2-1; TRBD2 is a possible D gene (5 bases). Per the germline V gene, CDR1 is MRHNA and CDR2 is SNTAGT. The CDR3 loop spans 13 amino acids. V was cut by 2 bases and J by 15 bases, with 17 bases left in between. CDR3 bases: TGTGCCAGCAGTGACGAGGGTCACGGATCGATGTTCTTC. Protein product: CASSDEGHGSMFF.

This clone was seen more than once but under ten times. V gene TRBV15 combines with J gene TRBJ1-4; tentative D call: TRBD1 (6 bases). V was shortened by 0 bases and J by 4 bases, with 9 bases between the two germline ends. This CDR3 region has 15 residues. Germline V gene sequence: CDR1 LNHNV, CDR2 YYDKDF (reference sequence). CDR3 sequence: CATSRDRTVNEKLFF. The CDR3 coding sequence is TGTGCCACCAGCAGAGATCGGACAGTTAATGAAAAACTGTTTTTT.

The rearrangement joins TRBV7-9 to TRBJ2-7; D remains unclear. Germline lookup yields CDR1 SEHNR and CDR2 FQNEAQ (reference sequence). V lost 3 bases to trimming and J lost 5 bases, with 11 bases between them. The CDR3 loop spans 13 amino acids. Here the CDR3 DNA reads TGTGCCAGCAGCTTCGGGTCCAAAGACGAGCAGTACTTC. It is translated as CASSFGSKDEQYF. The full variable domain, its missing parts supplied by reference TRBV7-9 and TRBJ2-7, is DTGVSQNPRHKITKRGQNVTFRCDPISEHNRLYWYRQTLGQGPEFLTYFQNEAQLEKSRLLSDRFSAERPKGSFSTLEIQRTEQGDSAMYLCASSFGSKDEQYFGPGTRLTVT.

This chain links TRBV9 with TRBJ2-7; 11 nucleotides match TRBD2. Losses at the gene ends were 0 bases for V and 0 bases for J; bases not matched to a gene: 2. Germline assignment: CDR1 SGDLS and CDR2 YYNGEE. This CDR3 spans 16 amino acids. The CDR3 DNA sequence: TGTGCCAGCAGCGTAGGACTAGCGGGGTCCTCCTACGAGCAGTACTTC. Residues: CASSVGLAGSSYEQYF. The entire variable domain, with the rest obtained from reference TRBV9 and TRBJ2-7, is as follows: DSGVTQTPKHLITATGQRVTLRCSPRSGDLSVYWYQQSLDQGLQFLIQYYNGEERAKGNILERFSAQQFPDLHSELNLSSLELGDSALYFCASSVGLAGSSYEQYFGPGTRLTVT.

This sequence joins TRBV7-6 and TRBJ2-2; D gene ambiguous. V was shortened by 5 bases and J by 3 bases, with 7 bases between the two germline ends. Germline loops: CDR1 SGHVS, CDR2 FNYEAQ. The CDR3 sequence is 13 residues long. The CDR3 region is CASSPPDTGELFF. CDR3 bases: TGTGCCAGCAGCCCCCCCGACACCGGGGAGCTGTTTTTT.

The V gene is TRBV15, the J gene TRBJ2-2; 10 bases match TRBD2. Germline V gene lookup returns CDR1 LNHNV and CDR2 YYDKDF (reference sequence). Trimming cost V 9 bases and J 4 bases; bases outside gene matches: 8. This CDR3 comprises 15 residues. Written as DNA, the CDR3 is TGTGCCACAAGACCTAGCGGGGGTTTCACCGGGGAGCTGTTTTTT. It translates to CATRPSGGFTGELFF.

This clone has just one count. The chain carries TRBV29-1 and TRBJ2-7; the D gene is possibly TRBD2 (5 bases). This CDR3 comprises 13 residues. Looked up from germline, CDR1 is SQVTM and CDR2 is ANQGSEA. The V end was cut by 3 bases, the J end by 1 base, with 10 bases between. The CDR3 DNA reads as TGCAGCGTTGAGCGGGCGGAGTCCTACGAGCAGTACTTC. This translates into CSVERAESYEQYF.

A few counts support this clone. The chain is built from TRBV27 and TRBJ2-7; the D gene could be TRBD1 or TRBD2 (6 bases each). The CDR3 sequence is 14 residues long. Germline values: CDR1 MNHEY, CDR2 SMNVEV (reference sequence). With 5 bases removed from V and 0 bases from J, the gap between germline ends came to 11 bases. The CDR3 loop reads CASSAGTSSYEQYF. Here the CDR3 DNA reads TGTGCCAGCAGTGCGGGGACAAGCTCCTACGAGCAGTACTTC.

This chain connects TRBV7-9 to TRBJ2-2, with D possibly being TRBD1 (6 bases). CDR1 SEHNR and CDR2 FQNEAQ come from the germline V gene (reference sequence). This CDR3 has 13 amino acids. V lost 7 bases to trimming and J lost 7 bases, with 13 bases between them. This chain's CDR3 is CASNSGASGELFF. In DNA form, the CDR3 reads TGTGCCAGCAACTCAGGGGCGAGCGGGGAGCTGTTTTTT.

The gene calls are TRBV19 and TRBJ2-2, with TRBD1 matching 8 bases. Trimming at V came to 5 bases and at J to 6 bases, leaving 11 bases not matched to a gene. The germline CDR1 and CDR2 sequences are LNHDA and SQIVND (reference sequence). This CDR3 spans 16 amino acids. The CDR3 DNA is TGTGCCAGTAGTGTCCACAGGGGGACGTTCTCCGGGGAGCTGTTTTTT. Residues: CASSVHRGTFSGELFF.

The CDR3 protein is CASSLGQQNTGELFF. CDR3 nucleotides: TGTGCCAGCAGCTTAGGACAGCAAAACACCGGGGAGCTGTTTTTT. The chain joins TRBV11-2 to TRBJ2-2, with TRBD1 as a possible D gene (5 bases). Germline V CDR1 and CDR2: SGHAT, FQNNGV. Trimming removed 1 base at V and 2 bases at J, with 8 bases between. The CDR3 covers 15 residues.

This clone occurred once. The identical CDR3 is also encoded by other nucleotide sequences in the sample. The chain couples TRBV27 to TRBJ2-1, with unresolved D. CDR1 is MNHEY and CDR2 is SMNVEV in the germline V gene (reference sequence). Between the trimmed V and J ends, which lost 0 bases and 0 bases, there was a span of 0 bases. CDR3 length: 13 residues. The CDR3 DNA is TGTGCCAGCAGTTTATCCTCCTACAATGAGCAGTTCTTC. Amino acid sequence: CASSLSSYNEQFF.

The chain recombines TRBV5-8 with TRBJ2-7; D perhaps matches TRBD1 (7 bases). The CDR3 has 13 residues. In germline, CDR1 is SGHTS, CDR2 YDEGEE. The ends were cut back, 10 bases at V and 1 base at J, with 15 bases in the middle. CDR3 loop: CAGRGTDSYEQYF. The CDR3 DNA is TGTGCCGGGCGCGGGACAGATTCCTACGAGCAGTACTTC.

Of note for this clone: This could be a read error, since a much larger clone is one nucleotide away. The same CDR3 also results from other DNA sequences found in this sample. The rearrangement uses TRBV4-1 and TRBJ2-1, with unresolved D. CDR1 is MGHRA and CDR2 is YSYEKL in the germline V gene. This CDR3 is 11 amino acids long. The CDR3 sequence: CASSQVNEQFF. In nucleotides, the CDR3 is TGTGCCAGCAGCCAAGTGAATGAGCAGTTCTTC.

V and J are TRBV5-4 and TRBJ2-7, with D hard to call. The CDR3 spans 14 residues. The germline V gene has CDR1 SGHNT and CDR2 YYREEE (reference sequence). V was cut by 3 bases and J by 0 bases, with 10 bases left in between. The CDR3 DNA reads as TGTGCCAGCAGCTCATGGGGTAGCTCCTACGAGCAGTACTTC. This sequence encodes CASSSWGSSYEQYF.